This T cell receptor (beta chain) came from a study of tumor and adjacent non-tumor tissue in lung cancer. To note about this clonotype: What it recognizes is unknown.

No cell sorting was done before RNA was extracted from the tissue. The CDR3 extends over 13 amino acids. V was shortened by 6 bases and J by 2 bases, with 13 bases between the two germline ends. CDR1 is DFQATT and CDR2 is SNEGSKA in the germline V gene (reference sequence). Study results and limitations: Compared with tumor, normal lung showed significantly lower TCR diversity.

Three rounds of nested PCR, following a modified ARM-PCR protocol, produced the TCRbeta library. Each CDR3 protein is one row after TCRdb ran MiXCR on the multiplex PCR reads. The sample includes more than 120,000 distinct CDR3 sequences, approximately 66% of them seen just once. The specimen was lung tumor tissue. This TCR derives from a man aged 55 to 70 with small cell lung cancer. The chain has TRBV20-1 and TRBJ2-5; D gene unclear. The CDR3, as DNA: TGCAGTGCCACGAGGTCACAGCAAGAGACCCAGTACTTC. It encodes CSATRSQQETQYF.